These 5 T cell receptor beta chains share one sample of origin, sequenced in a study of blood T cell repertoires in COVID-19. Sequenced by immunoSEQ multiplex PCR; TCRdb stores in-frame clones only, minus some. The sample includes about 35,000 clones, more than 75% of them seen just once. Sequencing was performed on peripheral blood. Source of these receptors: a man aged 80 or over with active COVID-19.

J is TRBJ2-2 and V is TRBV10-3; 12 bases are shared with TRBD2. The V gene's germline CDR1 is ENHRY and CDR2 SYGVKD. The V and J ends lost 4 bases and 8 bases, in that order; junction bases with no gene match: 2. The CDR3 has 14 amino acids. The CDR3 sequence: CAISGLAGAGELFF. CDR3 DNA sequence: TGTGCCATCAGTGGACTAGCGGGAGCGGGGGAGCTGTTTTTT.

This clone occurred once. This chain joins TRBV20-1 and TRBJ2-3, with D possibly TRBD1 on 5 matching bases. Trimming removed 3 bases at V and 1 base at J, with 17 bases between. Germline CDR1 and CDR2: DFQATT and SNEGSKA (reference sequence). This CDR3 contains 16 residues. The CDR3 region has the DNA TGCAGTGCTAGTGCAGGGATCCAGTGGGGCACAGATACGCAGTATTTT. This encodes CSASAGIQWGTDTQYF.

V gene TRBV28 combines with J gene TRBJ2-7, with TRBD2 matching 7 bases. Germline V lookup: CDR1 MDHEN, CDR2 SYDVKM. This CDR3 spans 17 amino acids. The V and J ends lost 2 bases and 5 bases, in that order; junction bases with no gene match: 15. Written as DNA, the CDR3 is TGTGCCAGCAGTTTAAGATCGGGCGGGAGATATGGAAACGAGCAGTACTTC. The encoded protein is CASSLRSGGRYGNEQYF.

The genes are TRBV29-1 and TRBJ1-2, with D perhaps matching TRBD1 (6 bases). The V gene's germline CDR1 is SQVTM and CDR2 ANQGSEA. This CDR3 has 13 amino acids. V shed 1 base and J shed 7 bases, with 13 bases lying between them. CDR3 DNA: TGCAGCGTTGAAGGGGGAACAGGGTCTGGCTACACCTTC. This codes for CSVEGGTGSGYTF.

This chain uses TRBV6-2 or TRBV6-3 with TRBJ2-1; 11 bases line up with TRBD2. The CDR3 length is 16 residues. Unmatched junction bases numbered 10, after V lost 5 bases and J lost 7 bases. Germline CDR1 is MNHEY and CDR2 is SVGEGT. This chain's CDR3 is CASSQQWSSGRNEQFF. The CDR3 DNA is TGTGCCAGCAGTCAGCAGTGGTCTAGCGGGAGGAATGAGCAGTTCTTC.